The subject of this entry is one T cell receptor beta chain. These data are taken from a study of blood T cell repertoires in COVID-19. Overall study: Donors in the United States, Italy and Spain gave samples during acute or convalescent COVID-19.

Sequencing was performed with immunoSEQ multiplex PCR; in TCRdb, only in-frame clones are kept and a portion is missing. The sample lists 390,000 or so clones, approximately 87% occurring once. Between the trimmed V and J ends, which lost 3 bases and 0 bases, there was a span of 14 bases. Looked up from germline, CDR1 is LGHDT and CDR2 is YNNKEL (reference sequence). There are 17 residues in the CDR3. The clonotype comes from a woman aged 45 to 65 who had recovered from COVID-19. The specimen was PBMCs or T cells enriched from blood (not recorded which). The chain links TRBV3-1 (or the pseudogene TRBV3-2) to TRBJ1-4, with D uncertain. In nucleotides, the CDR3 is TGTGCCAGCAGCCATGGACGTCTGAGGGCAACTAATGAAAAACTGTTTTTT. Amino acid sequence: CASSHGRLRATNEKLFF.